A selection of T cell receptor beta chains follows, all from one sample in a study of cytomegalovirus exposure and HLA in healthy donors. The method was immunoSEQ multiplex PCR; TCRdb's version includes in-frame clones alone and lacks a portion of them. The sample has some 130,000 clones, around 77% seen once. The sequenced sample consisted of PBMCs. Receptors were obtained from a male donor in good health and CMV-seropositive. The CDR3 runs from the conserved cysteine through the conserved F or W. Each record gives: J gene, D gene, clone size, V gene, CDR3 DNA, CDR3 protein. A D gene is named only where the DNA matches it firmly. The size field is filled for only some rows; it gives once, few, many or a size class.

>TRBJ1-5|.|.|TRBV10-3
TGTGCCATCAGCGGGGGGGATCAGCCCCAGCATTTT
CAISGGDQPQHF
>TRBJ2-2|.|.|TRBV9
TGTGCCAGCAGCTCGACACCCGGTGGGGCTCGAGGGAACACCGGGGAGCTGTTTTTT
CASSSTPGGARGNTGELFF
>TRBJ1-4|.|.|TRBV6-1
TGTGCCAGCAGTGATGTAGGGGTTGAAAAACTGTTTTTT
CASSDVGVEKLFF
>TRBJ2-1|.|.|TRBV10-3
TGTGCCATCAGTGAAACCGGGGGTGGCTCCTACAATGAGCAGTTCTTC
CAISETGGGSYNEQFF
>TRBJ2-7|.|.|TRBV6-1
TGTGCCAGCAGCCCTGGGGCGGGAAGCTCCTACGAGCAGTACTTC
CASSPGAGSSYEQYF
>TRBJ2-7|TRBD2|.|TRBV5-4
TGTGCCAGCAGCACCCGGGGCGGGGGGGGTTCCTACGAGCAGTACTTC
CASSTRGGGGSYEQYF
>TRBJ2-7|.|few|TRBV15
TGTGCCACCAGCTCCCGGGGGGCCCTCTACGAGCAGTACTTC
CATSSRGALYEQYF
>TRBJ1-2|.|.|TRBV6-1
TGTGCCAGCAGTGAAGCGTCAGGCGGGTGGTTCGATGGCTACACCTTC
CASSEASGGWFDGYTF
>TRBJ1-5|.|.|TRBV5-8
TGTGCCAGCAGCTCCGGAGGGAGCAATCAGCCCCAGCATTTT
CASSSGGSNQPQHF
>TRBJ2-1|.|.|TRBV10-3
TGTGCCATCAGCGAGGCGAGTAACTCCTACAATGAGCAGTTCTTC
CAISEASNSYNEQFF
>TRBJ2-4|.|.|TRBV5-1
TGCGCCAGCAGCTTTTTGTCCCTAACGCTAGCCAAAAACATTCAGTACTTC
CASSFLSLTLAKNIQYF
>TRBJ2-1|.|few|TRBV5-1
TGCGCCAGCAGCTTGGTGGGGAGCTCCTACAATGAGCAGTTCTTC
CASSLVGSSYNEQFF
>TRBJ1-5|.|.|TRBV2
TGTGCCAGCAGTTACGGGGGTCCCGGGCAGCCCCAGCATTTT
CASSYGGPGQPQHF
>TRBJ2-5|TRBD2|.|TRBV11-2
TGTGCCAGCAGCTTAATCCTAGCGGGGTTGGAGACCCAGTACTTC
CASSLILAGLETQYF
>TRBJ2-5|TRBD1|.|TRBV5-5
TGTGCCAGCAGCTTGGCGGGACAGGGGGCAGGGACCCAGTACTTC
CASSLAGQGAGTQYF
>TRBJ2-3|TRBD1|.|TRBV15
TGTGCCACCAGCAGGGACAGGGGGTTAGATACGCAGTATTTT
CATSRDRGLDTQYF
>TRBJ2-7|.|.|TRBV7-9
TGTTCCAGCAGCCGGCCTGGAGCCGGGGCGGGGGAGCAGTACTTC
CSSSRPGAGAGEQYF
>TRBJ2-7|.|.|TRBV6-6
TGTGCCAGCAGTTCCCAGACAGGTCGGCGGGAGCAGTACTTC
CASSSQTGRREQYF
>TRBJ2-3|.|.|TRBV27
TGTGCCAGCAGTTTCCTGGGGCTTGGCAGCACAGATACGCAGTATTTT
CASSFLGLGSTDTQYF
>TRBJ1-5|.|.|TRBV7-2
TGTGCCAGCAGCGCCCAGGGCTGGCAGCCCCAGCATTTT
CASSAQGWQPQHF
>TRBJ2-6|TRBD2|.|TRBV2
TGTGCCAGCAGTAAGGCTAGCGGTGGGGCCAACGTCCTGACTTTC
CASSKASGGANVLTF
>TRBJ2-4|TRBD2|.|TRBV7-2
TGTGCCAGCAGCTTCAGCGGGAGGGCCTCAGGCATTCAGTACTTC
CASSFSGRASGIQYF
>TRBJ2-7|TRBD2|.|TRBV5-1
TGCGCCAGCAGCCCCGGACTAGCGGGAACCTACGAGCAGTACTTC
CASSPGLAGTYEQYF
>TRBJ1-1|.|.|TRBV7-9
TGTGCCAGCAGCTTAGGCTTACAGATGAACACTGAAGCTTTCTTT
CASSLGLQMNTEAFF
>TRBJ2-2|.|.|TRBV5-4
TGTGCCAGCAGCTTGGGTCTAGCTGGGAACACCGGGGAGCTGTTTTTT
CASSLGLAGNTGELFF
>TRBJ1-2|.|.|TRBV5-6
TGTGCCAGCAGCTTCCAGGGGACCTATGGCTACACCTTC
CASSFQGTYGYTF
>TRBJ2-7|.|.|TRBV6-5
TGTGCCAGCAGTTACGAACAGGCGAGCTCCTACGAGCAGTACTTC
CASSYEQASSYEQYF
>TRBJ2-1|TRBD2|once|TRBV5-1
TGCGCCAGCAGCTTGGCGCTAGCGGGGGTCCGCTCCTACAATGAGCAGTTCTTC
CASSLALAGVRSYNEQFF
>TRBJ2-1|TRBD2|.|TRBV28
TGTGCCAGCACCCTTGGGAGGGCTCCCTACAATGAGCAGTTCTTC
CASTLGRAPYNEQFF
>TRBJ1-1|.|few|TRBV6-5
TGTGCCAGCAGTTACGGACTCAGGGGTGAAGCTTTCTTT
CASSYGLRGEAFF